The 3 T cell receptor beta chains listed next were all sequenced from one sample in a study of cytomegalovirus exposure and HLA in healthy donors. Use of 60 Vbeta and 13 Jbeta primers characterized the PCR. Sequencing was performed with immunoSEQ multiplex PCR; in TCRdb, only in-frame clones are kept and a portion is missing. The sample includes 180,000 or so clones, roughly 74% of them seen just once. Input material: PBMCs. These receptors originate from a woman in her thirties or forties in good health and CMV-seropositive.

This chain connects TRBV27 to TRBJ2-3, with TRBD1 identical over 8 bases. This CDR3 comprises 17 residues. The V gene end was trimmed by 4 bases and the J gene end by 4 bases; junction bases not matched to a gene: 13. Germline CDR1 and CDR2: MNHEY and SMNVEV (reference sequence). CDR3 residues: CASSSPWTGPGADTQYF. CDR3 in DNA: TGTGCCAGCAGTTCCCCATGGACAGGGCCAGGGGCAGATACGCAGTATTTT.

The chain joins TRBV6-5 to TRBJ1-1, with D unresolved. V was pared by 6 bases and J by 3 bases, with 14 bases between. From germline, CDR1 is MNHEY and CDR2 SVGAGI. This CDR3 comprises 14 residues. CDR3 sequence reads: CASSKNWRDTEAFF. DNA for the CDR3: TGTGCCAGCAGCAAAAACTGGAGGGACACTGAAGCTTTCTTT.

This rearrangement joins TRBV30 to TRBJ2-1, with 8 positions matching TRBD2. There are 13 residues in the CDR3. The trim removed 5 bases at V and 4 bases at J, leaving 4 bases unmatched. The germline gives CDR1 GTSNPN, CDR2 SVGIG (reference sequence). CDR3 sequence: CAWGGGFYNEQFF. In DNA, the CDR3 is TGTGCCTGGGGCGGGGGGTTTTACAATGAGCAGTTCTTC. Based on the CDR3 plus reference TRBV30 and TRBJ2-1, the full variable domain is SQTIHQWPATLVQPVGSPLSLECTVEGTSNPNLYWYRQAAGRGLQLLFYSVGIGQISSEVPQNLSASRPQDRQFILSSKKLLLSDSGFYLCAWGGGFYNEQFFGPGTRLTVL.